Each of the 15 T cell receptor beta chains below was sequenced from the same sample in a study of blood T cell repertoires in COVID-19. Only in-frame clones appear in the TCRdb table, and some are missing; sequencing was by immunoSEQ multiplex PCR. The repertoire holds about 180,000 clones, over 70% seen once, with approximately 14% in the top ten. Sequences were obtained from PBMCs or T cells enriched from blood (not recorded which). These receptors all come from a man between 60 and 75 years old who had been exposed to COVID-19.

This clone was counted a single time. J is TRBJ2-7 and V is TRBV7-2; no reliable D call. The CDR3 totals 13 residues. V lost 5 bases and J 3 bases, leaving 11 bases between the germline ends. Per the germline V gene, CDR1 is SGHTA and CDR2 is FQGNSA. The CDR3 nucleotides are TGTGCCAGCAGCCGCACTTATGACTACGAGCAGTACTTC. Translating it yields CASSRTYDYEQYF.

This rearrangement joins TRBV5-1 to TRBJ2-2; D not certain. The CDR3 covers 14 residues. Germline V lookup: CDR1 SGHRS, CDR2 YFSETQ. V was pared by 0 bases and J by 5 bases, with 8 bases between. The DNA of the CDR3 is TGCGCCAGCAGCTTGGATAGCTCTACCGGGGAGCTGTTTTTT. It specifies CASSLDSSTGELFF. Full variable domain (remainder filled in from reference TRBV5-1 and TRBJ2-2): KAGVTQTPRYLIKTRGQQVTLSCSPISGHRSVSWYQQTPGQGLQFLFEYFSETQRNKGNFPGRFSGRQFSNSRSEMNVSTLELGDSALYLCASSLDSSTGELFFGEGSRLTVL.

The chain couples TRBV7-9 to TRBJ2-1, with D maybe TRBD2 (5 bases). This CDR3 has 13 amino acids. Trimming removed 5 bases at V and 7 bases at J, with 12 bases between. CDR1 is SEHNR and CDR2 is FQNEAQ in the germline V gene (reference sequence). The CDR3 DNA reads TGTGCCAGCAGCCTACTAGAAAAGAATGAGCAGTTCTTC. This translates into CASSLLEKNEQFF.

CDR3 sequence reads: CATSGITDTQYF. As DNA, the CDR3 is TGTGCCACCAGTGGTATCACAGATACGCAGTATTTT. The chain employs TRBV24-1 and TRBJ2-3; no clear D. This CDR3 has 12 amino acids. V lost 5 bases and J lost 2, with 4 bases in between. Germline-derived CDR1 and CDR2 are KGHDR and SFDVKD.

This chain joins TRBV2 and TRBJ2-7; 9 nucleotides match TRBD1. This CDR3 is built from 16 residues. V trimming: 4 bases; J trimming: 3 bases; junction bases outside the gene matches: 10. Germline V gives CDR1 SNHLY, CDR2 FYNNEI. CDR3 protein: CASSGGGTGSFYEQYF. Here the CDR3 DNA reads TGTGCCAGCAGTGGAGGGGGGACAGGGTCCTTCTACGAGCAGTACTTC.

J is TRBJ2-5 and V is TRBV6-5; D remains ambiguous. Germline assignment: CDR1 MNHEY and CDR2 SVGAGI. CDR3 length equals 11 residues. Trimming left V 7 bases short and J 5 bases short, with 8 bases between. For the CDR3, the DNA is TGTGCCAGCACCGAGCTGGAGACCCAGTACTTC. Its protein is CASTELETQYF.

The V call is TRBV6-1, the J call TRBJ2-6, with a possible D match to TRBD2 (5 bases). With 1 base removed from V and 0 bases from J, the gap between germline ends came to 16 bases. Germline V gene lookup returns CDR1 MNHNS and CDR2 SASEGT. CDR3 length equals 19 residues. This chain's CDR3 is CASSEVWRRLSSGANVLTF. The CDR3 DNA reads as TGTGCCAGCAGTGAAGTATGGAGGCGGTTAAGCTCTGGGGCCAACGTCCTGACTTTC.

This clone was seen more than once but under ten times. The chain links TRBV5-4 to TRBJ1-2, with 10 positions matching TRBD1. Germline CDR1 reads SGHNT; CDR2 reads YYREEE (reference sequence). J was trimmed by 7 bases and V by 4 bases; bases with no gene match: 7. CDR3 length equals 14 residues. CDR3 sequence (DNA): TGTGCCAGCAGCCCCGACAGGGGGCTGGGTGGCTACACCTTC. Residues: CASSPDRGLGGYTF. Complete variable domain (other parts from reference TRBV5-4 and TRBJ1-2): ETGVTQSPTHLIKTRGQQVTLRCSSQSGHNTVSWYQQALGQGPQFIFQYYREEENGRGNFPPRFSGLQFPNYSSELNVNALELDDSALYLCASSPDRGLGGYTFGSGTRLTVV.

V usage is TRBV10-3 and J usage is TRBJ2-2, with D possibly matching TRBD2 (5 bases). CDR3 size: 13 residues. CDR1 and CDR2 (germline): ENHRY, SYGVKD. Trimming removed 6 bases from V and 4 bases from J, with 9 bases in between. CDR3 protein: CAISPAGTGELFF. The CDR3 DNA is TGTGCCATCAGCCCTGCGGGCACCGGGGAGCTGTTTTTT.

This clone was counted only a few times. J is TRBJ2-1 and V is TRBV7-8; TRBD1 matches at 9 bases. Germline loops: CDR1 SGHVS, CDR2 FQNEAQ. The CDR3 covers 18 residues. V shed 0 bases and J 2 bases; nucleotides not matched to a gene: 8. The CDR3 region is CASSLALRDRVPYNEQFF. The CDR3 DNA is TGTGCCAGCAGCTTAGCGTTGCGGGACAGGGTCCCCTACAATGAGCAGTTCTTC. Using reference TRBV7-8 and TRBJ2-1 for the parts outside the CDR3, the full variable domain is GAGVSQSPRYKVAKRGQDVALRCDPISGHVSLFWYQQALGQGPEFLTYFQNEAQLDKSGLPSDRFFAERPEGSVSTLKIQRTQQEDSAVYLCASSLALRDRVPYNEQFFGPGTRLTVL.

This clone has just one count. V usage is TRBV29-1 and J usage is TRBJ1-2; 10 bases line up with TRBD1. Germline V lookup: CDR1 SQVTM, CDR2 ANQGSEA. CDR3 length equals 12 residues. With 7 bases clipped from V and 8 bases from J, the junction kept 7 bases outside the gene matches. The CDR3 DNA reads TGCAGCGCAATGGGACAGGGGAACGGCTACACCTTC. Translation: CSAMGQGNGYTF.

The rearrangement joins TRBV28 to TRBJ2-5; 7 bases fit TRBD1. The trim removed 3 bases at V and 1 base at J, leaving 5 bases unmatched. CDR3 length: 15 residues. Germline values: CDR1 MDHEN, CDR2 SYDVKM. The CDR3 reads CASSFFRQGQETQYF. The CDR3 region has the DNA TGTGCCAGCAGTTTTTTCCGACAGGGCCAAGAGACCCAGTACTTC.

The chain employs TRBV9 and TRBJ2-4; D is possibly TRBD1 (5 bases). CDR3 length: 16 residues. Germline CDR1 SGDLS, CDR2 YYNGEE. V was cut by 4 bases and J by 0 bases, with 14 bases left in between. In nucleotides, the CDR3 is TGTGCCAGCAGCCCAGAAGGGGCCATAGCCAAAAACATTCAGTACTTC. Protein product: CASSPEGAIAKNIQYF.

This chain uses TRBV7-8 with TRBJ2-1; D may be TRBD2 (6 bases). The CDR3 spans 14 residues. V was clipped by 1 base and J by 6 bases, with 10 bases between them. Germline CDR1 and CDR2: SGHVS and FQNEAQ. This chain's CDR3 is CASSLGLGFNEQFF. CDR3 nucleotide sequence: TGTGCCAGCAGCTTAGGACTAGGCTTCAATGAGCAGTTCTTC.

This chain's CDR3 is CASKWASSYNEQFF. DNA for the CDR3: TGTGCCAGTAAGTGGGCCAGCTCCTACAATGAGCAGTTCTTC. V gene TRBV19 combines with J gene TRBJ2-1; D is unclear. This CDR3 region has 14 residues. The germline gives CDR1 LNHDA, CDR2 SQIVND (reference sequence). V was cut by 7 bases and J by 0 bases, with 10 bases left in between.